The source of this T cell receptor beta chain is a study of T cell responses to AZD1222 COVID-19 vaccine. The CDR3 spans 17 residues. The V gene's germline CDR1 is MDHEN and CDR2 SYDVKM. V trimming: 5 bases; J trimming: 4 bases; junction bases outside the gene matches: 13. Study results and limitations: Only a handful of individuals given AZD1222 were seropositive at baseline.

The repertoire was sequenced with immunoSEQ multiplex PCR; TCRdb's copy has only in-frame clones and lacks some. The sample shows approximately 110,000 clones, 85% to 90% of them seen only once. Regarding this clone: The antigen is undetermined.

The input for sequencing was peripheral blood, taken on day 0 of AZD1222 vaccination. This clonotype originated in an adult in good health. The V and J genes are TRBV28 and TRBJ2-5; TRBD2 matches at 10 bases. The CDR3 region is CASSPWGLAGASETQYF. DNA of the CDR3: TGTGCCAGCAGTCCTTGGGGGCTAGCGGGAGCATCAGAGACCCAGTACTTC.